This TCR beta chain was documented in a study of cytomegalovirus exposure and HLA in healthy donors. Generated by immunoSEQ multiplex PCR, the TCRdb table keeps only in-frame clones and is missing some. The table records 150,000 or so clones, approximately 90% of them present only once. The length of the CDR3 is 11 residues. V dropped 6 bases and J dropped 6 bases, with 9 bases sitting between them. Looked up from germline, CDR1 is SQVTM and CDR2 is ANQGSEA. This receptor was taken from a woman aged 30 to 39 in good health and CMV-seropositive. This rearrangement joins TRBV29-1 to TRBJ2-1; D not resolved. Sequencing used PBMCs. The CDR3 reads CSVGTSNEQFF. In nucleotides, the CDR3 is TGCAGCGTCGGTACTTCCAATGAGCAGTTCTTC.